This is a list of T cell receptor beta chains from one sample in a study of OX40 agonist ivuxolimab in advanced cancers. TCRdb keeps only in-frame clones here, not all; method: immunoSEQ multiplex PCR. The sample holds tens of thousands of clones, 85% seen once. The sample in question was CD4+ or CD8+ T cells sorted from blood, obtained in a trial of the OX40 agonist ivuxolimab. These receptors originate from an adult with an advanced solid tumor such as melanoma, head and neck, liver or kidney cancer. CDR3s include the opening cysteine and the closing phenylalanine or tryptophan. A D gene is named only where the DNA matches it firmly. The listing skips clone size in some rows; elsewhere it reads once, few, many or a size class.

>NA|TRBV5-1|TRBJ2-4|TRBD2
CASSLAPGGGRLGKNIQYF
TGCGCCAGCAGCTTGGCGCCGGGGGGTGGGCGTTTAGGCAAAAACATTCAGTACTTC
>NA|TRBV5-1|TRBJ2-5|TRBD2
CASSWLPSGGAGETQYF
TGCGCCAGCAGCTGGCTCCCCAGCGGGGGGGCCGGGGAGACCCAGTACTTC
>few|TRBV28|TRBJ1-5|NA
CASRIGDQPQHF
TGTGCCAGCCGTATCGGAGATCAGCCCCAGCATTTT
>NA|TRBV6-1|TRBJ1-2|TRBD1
CASSGDRGLGGYTF
TGTGCCAGCAGTGGGGACAGGGGGCTTGGCGGCTACACCTTC
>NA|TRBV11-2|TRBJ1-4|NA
CASSPVALGGEKLFF
TGTGCCAGCAGCCCCGTGGCCCTCGGAGGGGAAAAACTGTTTTTT
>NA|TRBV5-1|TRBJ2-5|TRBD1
CASSPGQGFQETQYF
TGCGCCAGCAGCCCAGGACAGGGCTTCCAAGAGACCCAGTACTTC
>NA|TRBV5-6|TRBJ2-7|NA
CASSLRDSGYEQYF
TGTGCCAGCAGCCTCCGGGACAGCGGGTACGAGCAGTACTTC
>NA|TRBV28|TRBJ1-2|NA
CASRQGDRNYGYTF
TGTGCCAGCAGACAGGGAGACAGGAACTATGGCTACACCTTC
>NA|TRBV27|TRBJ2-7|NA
CASSLSTTRPGEQYF
TGTGCCAGCAGTTTATCGACAACTCGCCCGGGGGAGCAGTACTTC
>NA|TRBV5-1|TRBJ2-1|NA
CASSSPGRGSYNEQFF
TGCGCCAGCAGCTCGCCAGGGAGAGGCTCCTACAATGAGCAGTTCTTC
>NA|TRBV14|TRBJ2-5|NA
CASSRRGLETQYF
TGTGCCAGCAGCCGCAGGGGTTTAGAGACCCAGTACTTC
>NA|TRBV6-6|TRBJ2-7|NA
CASSSDYEQYF
TGTGCCAGCAGTTCGGATTACGAGCAGTACTTC
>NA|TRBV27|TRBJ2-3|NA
CASSSKDSRSFTDTQYF
TGTGCCAGCAGTTCCAAGGACAGTCGGAGCTTCACAGATACGCAGTATTTT
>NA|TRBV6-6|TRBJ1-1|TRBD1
CASRDVGQGFSEAFF
TGTGCCAGCAGGGACGTGGGACAGGGGTTTTCTGAAGCTTTCTTT
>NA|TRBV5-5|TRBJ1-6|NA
CASSLGAGNSPLHF
TGTGCCAGCAGCTTGGGGGCAGGGAATTCACCCCTCCACTTT
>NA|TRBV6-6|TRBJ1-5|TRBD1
CASSSGQGAQGQPQHF
TGTGCCAGCAGTTCGGGACAGGGGGCGCAGGGTCAGCCCCAGCATTTT
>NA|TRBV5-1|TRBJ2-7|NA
CASSPLSAYEQYF
TGCGCCAGCAGCCCCCTGTCCGCCTACGAGCAGTACTTC
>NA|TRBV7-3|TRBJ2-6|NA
CASSPDGSGANVLTF
TGTGCCAGCAGCCCGGACGGCTCTGGGGCCAACGTCCTGACTTTC
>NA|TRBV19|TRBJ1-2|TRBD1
CASSIQGAGGYTF
TGTGCCAGTAGTATCCAGGGGGCTGGAGGCTACACCTTC
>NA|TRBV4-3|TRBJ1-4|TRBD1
CASSQDPGRDRGRKLFF
TGCGCCAGCAGCCAAGATCCGGGGCGGGACAGGGGCAGGAAACTGTTTTTT
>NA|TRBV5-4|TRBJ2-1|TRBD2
CASSSSGGGLRSYNEQFF
TGTGCCAGCAGCTCCAGTGGCGGGGGGCTTCGCTCCTACAATGAGCAGTTCTTC
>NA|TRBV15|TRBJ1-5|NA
CATSRDRDQPQHF
TGTGCCACCAGCAGAGATAGGGATCAGCCCCAGCATTTT
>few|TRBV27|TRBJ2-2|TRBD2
CASSFYGLAGGNTGELFF
TGTGCCAGCAGTTTCTACGGATTAGCGGGGGGAAACACCGGGGAGCTGTTTTTT
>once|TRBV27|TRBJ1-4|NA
CASRHGQTTNEKLFF
TGTGCCAGCAGACACGGACAGACGACTAATGAAAAACTGTTTTTT
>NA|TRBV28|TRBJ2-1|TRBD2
CASMTASGGLREQFF
TGTGCCAGCATGACGGCTAGCGGGGGGTTACGTGAGCAGTTCTTC
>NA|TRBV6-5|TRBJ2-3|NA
CASSPRAGVGTQYF
TGTGCCAGCAGTCCCCGTGCAGGTGTAGGTACGCAGTATTTT
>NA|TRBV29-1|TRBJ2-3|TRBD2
CSVPRSGGVADTQYF
TGCAGCGTCCCCCGCAGCGGGGGGGTTGCAGATACGCAGTATTTT
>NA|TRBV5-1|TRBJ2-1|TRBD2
CASSQLAGGPNEQFF
TGCGCCAGCAGCCAACTAGCGGGGGGGCCGAATGAGCAGTTCTTC
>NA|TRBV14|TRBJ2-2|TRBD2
CASSQEGLAGGPNTGELFF
TGTGCCAGCAGCCAAGAGGGGCTAGCGGGGGGGCCTAACACCGGGGAGCTGTTTTTT
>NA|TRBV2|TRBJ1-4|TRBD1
CASTTRDRGNEKLFF
TGTGCCAGCACCACGAGGGACAGGGGGAACGAAAAACTGTTTTTT
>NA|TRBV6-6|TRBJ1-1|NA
CASSYSMNTEAFF
TGTGCCAGCAGTTACTCAATGAACACTGAAGCTTTCTTT
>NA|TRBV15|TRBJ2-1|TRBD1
CATSLRQGANNEQFF
TGTGCCACCAGCCTCCGGCAGGGGGCCAACAATGAGCAGTTCTTC
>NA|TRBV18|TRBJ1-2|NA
CASSARFLYGYTF
TGTGCCAGCTCAGCCAGGTTTCTCTATGGCTACACCTTC
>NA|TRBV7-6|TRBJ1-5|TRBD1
CASSGGTGPNQPQHF
TGTGCCAGCAGCGGAGGGACAGGTCCTAATCAGCCCCAGCATTTT
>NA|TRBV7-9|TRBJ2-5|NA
CASSQQETQYF
TGTGCCAGCAGCCAACAAGAGACCCAGTACTTC
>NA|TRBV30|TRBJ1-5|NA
CACDISNQPQHF
TGTGCCTGTGACATCAGCAATCAGCCCCAGCATTTT
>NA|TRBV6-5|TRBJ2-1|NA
CASSYSRAGRYEQFF
TGTGCCAGCAGTTACTCCCGGGCCGGGCGGTATGAGCAGTTCTTC
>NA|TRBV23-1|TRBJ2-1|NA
CASSQPHDTNEQFF
TGCGCCAGCAGTCAACCCCATGACACCAATGAGCAGTTCTTC
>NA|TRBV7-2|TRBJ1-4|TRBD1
CASSYGPGQKNEKLFF
TGTGCCAGCAGCTATGGTCCGGGACAGAAAAATGAAAAACTGTTTTTT
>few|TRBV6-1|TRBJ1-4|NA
CASSRDLATNEKLFF
TGTGCCAGCAGCCGTGACCTCGCAACTAATGAAAAACTGTTTTTT
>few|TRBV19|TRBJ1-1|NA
CASSIGGGMNTEAFF
TGTGCCAGTAGTATAGGGGGGGGCATGAACACTGAAGCTTTCTTT